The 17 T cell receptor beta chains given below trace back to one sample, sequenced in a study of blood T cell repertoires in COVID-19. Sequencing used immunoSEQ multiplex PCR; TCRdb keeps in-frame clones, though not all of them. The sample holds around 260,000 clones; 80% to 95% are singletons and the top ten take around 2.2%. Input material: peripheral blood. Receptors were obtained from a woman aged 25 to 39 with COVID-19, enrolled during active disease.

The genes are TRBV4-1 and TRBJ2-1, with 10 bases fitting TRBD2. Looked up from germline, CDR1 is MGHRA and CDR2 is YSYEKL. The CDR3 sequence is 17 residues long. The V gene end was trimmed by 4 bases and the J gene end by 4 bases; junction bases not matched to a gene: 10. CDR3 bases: TGCGCCAGCAGCCGGGGGGGAGCGGGAGGGCCATACAATGAGCAGTTCTTC. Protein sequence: CASSRGGAGGPYNEQFF.

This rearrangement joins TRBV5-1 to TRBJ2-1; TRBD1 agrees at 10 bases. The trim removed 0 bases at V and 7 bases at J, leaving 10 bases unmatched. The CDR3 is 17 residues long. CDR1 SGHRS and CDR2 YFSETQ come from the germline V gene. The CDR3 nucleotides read TGCGCCAGCAGCTTGGGGGCCGGGACAGGGGCTGTGAATGAGCAGTTCTTC. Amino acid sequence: CASSLGAGTGAVNEQFF.

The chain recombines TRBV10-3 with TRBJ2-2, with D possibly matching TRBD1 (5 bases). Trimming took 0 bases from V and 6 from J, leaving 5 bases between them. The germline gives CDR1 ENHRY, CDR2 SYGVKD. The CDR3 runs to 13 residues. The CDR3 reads CAISESRAGELFF. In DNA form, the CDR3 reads TGTGCCATCAGTGAGTCCAGGGCCGGGGAGCTGTTTTTT.

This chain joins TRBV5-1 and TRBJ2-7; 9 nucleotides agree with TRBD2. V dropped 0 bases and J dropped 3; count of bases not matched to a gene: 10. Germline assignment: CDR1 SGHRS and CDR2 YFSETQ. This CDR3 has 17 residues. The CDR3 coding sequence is TGCGCCAGCAGCTTGGATACCGGGACTAGCACCTTCTACGAGCAGTACTTC. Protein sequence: CASSLDTGTSTFYEQYF.

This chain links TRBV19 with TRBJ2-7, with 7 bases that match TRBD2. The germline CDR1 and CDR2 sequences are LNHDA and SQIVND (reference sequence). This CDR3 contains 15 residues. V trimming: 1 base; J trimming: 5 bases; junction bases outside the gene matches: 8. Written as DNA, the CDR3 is TGTGCCAGTAGTATAGCCTTCGGGACTACTGACGAGCAGTACTTC. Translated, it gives CASSIAFGTTDEQYF. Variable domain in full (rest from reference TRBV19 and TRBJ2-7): DGGITQSPKYLFRKEGQNVTLSCEQNLNHDAMYWYRQDPGQGLRLIYYSQIVNDFQKGDIAEGYSVSREKKESFPLTVTSAQKNPTAFYLCASSIAFGTTDEQYFGPGTRLTVT.

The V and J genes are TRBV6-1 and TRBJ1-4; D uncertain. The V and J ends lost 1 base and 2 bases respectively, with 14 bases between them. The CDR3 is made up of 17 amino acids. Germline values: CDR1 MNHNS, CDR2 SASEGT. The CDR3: CASSEGRGLDTNEKLFF. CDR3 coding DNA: TGTGCCAGCAGTGAAGGGCGGGGATTGGACACTAATGAAAAACTGTTTTTT.

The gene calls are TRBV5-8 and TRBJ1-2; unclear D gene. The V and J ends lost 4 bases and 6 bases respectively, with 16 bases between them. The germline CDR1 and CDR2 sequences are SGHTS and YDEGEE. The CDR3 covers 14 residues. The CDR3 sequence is CASSPPRWSNGYTF. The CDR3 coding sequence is TGTGCCAGCAGCCCCCCCCGTTGGAGCAATGGCTACACCTTC.

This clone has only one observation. The CDR3 reads CAWSLGLTGANVLTF. CDR3 nucleotide sequence: TGTGCCTGGAGCCTTGGACTAACTGGGGCCAACGTCCTGACTTTC. The chain is built from TRBV30 and TRBJ2-6, with a tentative D call TRBD2 (6 bases). V was clipped by 3 bases and J by 2 bases, with 11 bases between them. Germline assignment: CDR1 GTSNPN and CDR2 SVGIG (reference sequence). CDR3 size: 15 residues.

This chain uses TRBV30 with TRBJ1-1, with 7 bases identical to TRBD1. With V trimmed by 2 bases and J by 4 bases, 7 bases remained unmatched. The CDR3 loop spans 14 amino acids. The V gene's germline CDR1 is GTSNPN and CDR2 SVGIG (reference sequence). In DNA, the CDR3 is TGTGCCTGGAGTAACGACAGGGTGGGCACTGAAGCTTTCTTT. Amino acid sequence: CAWSNDRVGTEAFF.

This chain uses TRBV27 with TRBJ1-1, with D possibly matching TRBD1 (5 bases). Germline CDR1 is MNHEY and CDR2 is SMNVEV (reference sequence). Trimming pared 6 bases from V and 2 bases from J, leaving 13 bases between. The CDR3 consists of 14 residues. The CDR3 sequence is CASSLGQTNTEAFF. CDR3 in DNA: TGTGCCAGCAGCCTCGGACAAACTAACACTGAAGCTTTCTTT.

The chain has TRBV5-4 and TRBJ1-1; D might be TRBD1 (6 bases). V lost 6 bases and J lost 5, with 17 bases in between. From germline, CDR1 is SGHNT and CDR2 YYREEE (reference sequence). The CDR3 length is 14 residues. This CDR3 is CASIPAGVATEAFF. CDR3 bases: TGTGCCAGCATCCCCGCAGGGGTGGCGACTGAAGCTTTCTTT.

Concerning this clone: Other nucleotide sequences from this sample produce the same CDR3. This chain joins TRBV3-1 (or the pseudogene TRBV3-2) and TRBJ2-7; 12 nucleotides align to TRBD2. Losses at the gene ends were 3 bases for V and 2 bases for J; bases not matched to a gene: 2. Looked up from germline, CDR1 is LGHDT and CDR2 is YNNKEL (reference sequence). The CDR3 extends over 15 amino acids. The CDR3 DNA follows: TGTGCCAGCAGCCAGGGACTAGCGGGTACCTACGAGCAGTACTTC. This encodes CASSQGLAGTYEQYF.

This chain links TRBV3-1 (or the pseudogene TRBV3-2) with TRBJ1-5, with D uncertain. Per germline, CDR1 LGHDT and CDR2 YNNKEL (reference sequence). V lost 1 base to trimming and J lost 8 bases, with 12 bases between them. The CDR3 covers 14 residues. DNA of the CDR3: TGTGCCAGCAGCCAAGGTGCGGGGTGGGAGCCCCAGCATTTT. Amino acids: CASSQGAGWEPQHF.

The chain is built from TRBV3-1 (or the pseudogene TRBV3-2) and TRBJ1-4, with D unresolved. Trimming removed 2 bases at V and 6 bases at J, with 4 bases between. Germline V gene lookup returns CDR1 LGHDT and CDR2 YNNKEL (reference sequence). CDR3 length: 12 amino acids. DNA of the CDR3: TGTGCCAGCAGCCAACTTGATGAAAAACTGTTTTTT. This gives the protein CASSQLDEKLFF.

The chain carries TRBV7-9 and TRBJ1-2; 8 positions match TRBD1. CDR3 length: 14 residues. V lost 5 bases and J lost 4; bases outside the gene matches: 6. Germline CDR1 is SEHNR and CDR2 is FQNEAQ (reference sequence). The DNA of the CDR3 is TGTGCCAGCAGCACGGACAGGGAGGGCTATGGCTACACCTTC. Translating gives CASSTDREGYGYTF.

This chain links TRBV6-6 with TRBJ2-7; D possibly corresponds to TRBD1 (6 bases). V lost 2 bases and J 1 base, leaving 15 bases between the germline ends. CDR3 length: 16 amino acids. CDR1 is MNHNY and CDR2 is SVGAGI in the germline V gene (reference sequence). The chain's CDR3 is CASSYGSRGTSYEQYF. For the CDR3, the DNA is TGTGCCAGCAGTTACGGCTCCAGGGGCACGTCCTACGAGCAGTACTTC.

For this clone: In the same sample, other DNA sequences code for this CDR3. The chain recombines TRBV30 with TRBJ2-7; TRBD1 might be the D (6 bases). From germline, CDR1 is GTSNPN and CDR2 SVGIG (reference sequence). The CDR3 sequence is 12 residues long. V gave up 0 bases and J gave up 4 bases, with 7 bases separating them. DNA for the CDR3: TGTGCCTGGAGTGTGGGGGCATACGAGCAGTACTTC. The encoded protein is CAWSVGAYEQYF. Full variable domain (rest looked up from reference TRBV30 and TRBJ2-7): SQTIHQWPATLVQPVGSPLSLECTVEGTSNPNLYWYRQAAGRGLQLLFYSVGIGQISSEVPQNLSASRPQDRQFILSSKKLLLSDSGFYLCAWSVGAYEQYFGPGTRLTVT.